This record concerns one T cell receptor (beta chain) sequence. Its antigen is currently not known. No clone much larger than this one lies a single base away; base qualities are absent. The entry originates in a study of blood T cell repertoires in COVID-19 (dated by TCRdb to 2020 to 2021). Background for the entire study: The collaborator samples originated in the United States, Italy and Spain and spanned the acute and convalescent phases of COVID-19. The repertoires were released in a freely available public database intended as a resource for research on the immune response to SARS-CoV-2. The prospective study material was composed of cDNA or gDNA derived from T cells, B-cell-depleted T cells, or PBMCs. HLA class I and class II types, where available, came from metadata supplied by the sample provider rather than from assay-based typing. The dataset comprised deeply sampled blood TCRbeta repertoires from subjects exposed to, actively infected with, or recovered from COVID-19. Nearly every sample came with metadata listing a de-identified subject ID, COVID-19 status, age in years and sex. The samples were drawn from the first 160 participants of the ongoing ImmuneRACE study and from under 1,500 subjects provided by 6 global collaborators.

Broad study findings and their caveats: The amount of clinical and demographic metadata varied by source and participant and was provided uncurated.

The immunoSEQ Assay, a bias-controlled multiplex PCR, was used to amplify TCRbeta CDR3 regions from genomic DNA. As for the original processing: The number of nucleated cells in each sample was estimated by amplification of reference gene primers within the assay. To quantify the absolute abundance of each unique TCRbeta CDR3 rearrangement, sequence reads were collapsed and filtered. For each sample, productive Simpson clonality was calculated as the square root of Simpson's diversity index over productive rearrangements. Drawn from immuneACCESS, this table holds only the in-frame rearrangements with V and J called that TCRdb kept. Clones are partly lost; checked studies trace under half to an unresolved V gene and leave the rest unexplained. V, J and clone size are taken as reported in that table, and D and trimming were inferred from the DNA itself. Recorded for this sample are about 120,000 clones; 60% to 80% of them occurred a single time. The ten largest clones represent less than 2.5% of the sample.

Collaborating institutions collected whole blood in K2EDTA tubes following their own protocols. Collaborator samples were shipped for TCRbeta analysis as frozen whole blood, isolated PBMCs, or DNA extracted from either sample type. From the cysteine up to the phenylalanine, the CDR3 has a length of 19 residues. Only the CDR3 region is kept as DNA, spanning 57 bases read in frame from base 1. The TCR originated in a woman between 70 and 85 years old with acute or convalescent COVID-19. The sequencing sample was made of peripheral blood. This chain is built from TRBV21-1 and TRBJ1-3; TRBD1 reflects the table's D call only, with no check against the DNA. TRBV21-1 is assigned pseudogene status. The CDR3 loop reads CASSKVGLDRARFGNTIYF. The DNA sequence is TGTGCCAGCAGCAAAGTGGGGTTGGACAGGGCCCGTTTTGGAAACACCATATATTTT.